This note documents a single TCR beta chain sequence. What this receptor recognizes is not known. The sample holds no much larger clone one base away, and base qualities are not on file. This sample was taken from a study of blood T cells in healthy people across ages (dated by TCRdb to 2013 to 2016). Looking at the study overall: Template switching captured roughly one uniquely barcoded TCR beta cDNA molecule per two T cells in model experiments. To avoid experimental bias, donors of different ages were randomly spread across the sequencing lanes. The donors were divided into four age groups: young (average around 16 years), middle-aged (about 40), aged (approximately 64) and long-lived (about 79). Using the same blood draw, the study looked at two additional independent replicas of 1 million unique cDNA reads for two donors, one aged 18 to 30 and the other aged 80 or older. Using deep sequencing normalized with unique cDNA molecular identifiers, the study measured how TCR beta repertoire diversity changes with age.

The library came from 5' RACE. Sequenced on an Illumina HiSeq 2500. A second roughly 6 to 12 cycle PCR used a sample-barcoded 5' primer and a J-beta primer mix. Each TCR beta cDNA molecule received a unique molecular identifier from a template-switch 5' adaptor carrying 12 random nucleotides. Each sample yielded at least 3 million CDR3-containing paired-end reads. First-strand cDNA synthesis was performed from all RNA using the Mint cDNA synthesis kit, with priming by a TRBC-specific oligonucleotide. Following uracil-DNA glycosylase treatment, all cDNA underwent a first 18-cycle PCR with the universal primers M1SS and BC2_uni_R. Processing in the source paper ran as follows. For normalization, 1 million high-quality reads were randomly selected from each sample, with every read carrying a distinct molecular identifier. Reads sharing molecular identifiers were discarded rather than binned into consensus sequences. MiTCR, with a Q25 quality threshold and the strictest error-elimination algorithm, was used for CDR3 identification, clonotype clustering and error correction. A nonparametric unseen species model with Euler transformation was used to estimate a lower bound on total TCR beta diversity. The raw public reads went through TCRdb reprocessing: fastp at Q25, MiXCR clone calling, in-frame beta chains kept. Rows are unified per CDR3 protein, each entry keeping the most common DNA and genes. The V and J calls were determined by TCRdb, not by the authors. Present in this sample are about 970,000 distinct CDR3 sequences, approximately 50% of which were seen just once. The ten top clones hold about a fifth of the sample.

Results the study describes overall, beyond this receptor: Compared with the aged group, the long-lived group had more naive CD4+ T cells, fewer expanded clones and increased TCR diversity, a pattern suggesting age selection. There was a strong correlation between observed TCR beta diversity and the percentage of naive T cells measured by flow cytometry. Observed TCR beta diversity per million T cells fell roughly linearly with age, and a significant reduction was already apparent by age around 40. Because the CMV infection status of the donors was unknown, age-related changes in expanded clonotypes may potentially have been confounded. Bulk unsorted PBMC profiling prevented conclusive comparison of naive and antigen-experienced compartments. Estimates of total diversity from one million sequenced T cells were regarded as lower bounds and underestimates.

The germline V gene encodes CDR1 DFQATT and CDR2 SNEGSKA (reference sequence). The junction carries 13 bases between V and J, which are trimmed by 5 bases and 3 bases respectively. The CDR3 runs 13 amino acids, cysteine and phenylalanine included. The sequence is cut down to CDR3 DNA, 39 bases in frame from base 1. Donors were a few dozen systemically healthy Caucasian individuals from Russia aged about 6 to 100 years. Each donor gave ten milliliters of peripheral blood, drawn into EDTA-treated Vacutainer tubes. Ficoll-Paque density-gradient centrifugation was used to isolate PBMCs, with at least 6 million per sample. Total RNA, at least 6 micrograms per sample, was extracted from PBMCs with Trizol reagent. The percentages of naive CD45RAhigh/CD27high T cells were determined by flow cytometry on a PBMC aliquot from every donor.

Sequenced sample: blood. This sequence originates from a woman aged 55-69 years in good health. Recombination joined TRBV20-1 with TRBJ1-1; possibly the D gene is TRBD1, per 6 matching bases. The DNA is as follows: TGCAGTGCTGTAAACAGGGCCCACACTGAAGCTTTCTTT. It translates to CSAVNRAHTEAFF.